The present TCR beta chain was sequenced within a study of cytomegalovirus exposure and HLA in healthy donors. General study findings and limits: Researchers counted about 150 TCR beta chains as cytomegalovirus-associated.

Germline V gene data show CDR1 as MDHEN and CDR2 as SYDVKM. This CDR3 has 16 amino acids. V was trimmed by 6 bases and J by 8 bases, leaving 23 bases between them. Data came from immunoSEQ multiplex PCR; TCRdb stores just in-frame clones and leaves some out. In the table there are tens of thousands of clones, approximately 96% of which are singletons. In regard to this clone: Its antigen remains unknown.

This receptor was taken from a young man in good health and CMV-seronegative. The rearrangement joins TRBV28 to TRBJ2-1; tentative D call: TRBD1 (7 bases). Sequences were obtained from PBMCs. The CDR3 DNA sequence: TGTGCCAGCAGCCCCATCGTCCAGGGGGGTGAGGATGAGCAGTTCTTC. It codes for CASSPIVQGGEDEQFF. The variable domain in full, completed from reference TRBV28 and TRBJ2-1, reads DVKVTQSSRYLVKRTGEKVFLECVQDMDHENMFWYRQDPGLGLRLIYFSYDVKMKEKGDIPEGYSVSREKKERFSLILESASTNQTSMYLCASSPIVQGGEDEQFFGPGTRLTVL.